These T cell receptor beta chains were read from a single sample in a study of Ad26.COV2.S vaccination and SARS-CoV-2 variants. Sequencing was performed with immunoSEQ multiplex PCR; in TCRdb, only in-frame clones are kept and a portion is missing. The sample has 350,000 to 600,000 clones; roughly nine tenths are singletons. This specimen consisted of peripheral blood, obtained in a trial of Ad26.COV2.S vaccine versus placebo. The receptor set was obtained from a person aged 18-65 years who received the Ad26.COV2.S COVID-19 vaccine or a placebo. The CDR3 runs from the conserved cysteine through the conserved F or W. The D gene is left open where the match is weak. Clone sizes are given selectively: once, few, many, or a class where the clone is expanded.

>few|-|TRBV6-5|TRBJ1-2
CASSLFPNYGYTF
TGTGCCAGCAGCCTTTTTCCTAACTATGGCTACACCTTC
>-|-|TRBV18|TRBJ1-1
CASSPFVHGMNTEAFF
TGTGCCAGCTCCCCCTTCGTTCATGGGATGAACACTGAAGCTTTCTTT
>-|-|TRBV28|TRBJ2-5
CATTAGGQGLETQYF
TGTGCCACCACAGCGGGGGGACAGGGGTTGGAGACCCAGTACTTC
>-|TRBD2|TRBV24-1|TRBJ2-1
CATSDRRGGKNEQFF
TGTGCCACCAGTGATAGGCGGGGGGGCAAAAATGAGCAGTTCTTC
>-|-|TRBV3-1/TRBV3-2|TRBJ2-7
CASRPSGGHEQYF
TGTGCCAGTCGCCCGTCTGGGGGTCACGAGCAGTACTTC
>once|-|TRBV30|TRBJ2-7
CAWSFAYEQYF
TGTGCCTGGAGTTTTGCCTACGAGCAGTACTTC
>-|-|TRBV30|TRBJ1-4
CAWSEGHYEKLFF
TGTGCCTGGAGTGAGGGCCATTATGAAAAACTGTTTTTT
>-|-|TRBV19|TRBJ1-1
CASRALRNTEAFF
TGTGCCAGTAGAGCACTGCGGAACACTGAAGCTTTCTTT
>-|-|TRBV2|TRBJ1-2
CARLHNRDMIHYGYTF
TGTGCCAGACTACACAACCGGGACATGATCCACTATGGCTACACCTTC
>once|-|TRBV5-4|TRBJ2-7
CASRFTGSYEQYF
TGTGCCAGCAGGTTCACGGGTTCCTACGAGCAGTACTTC